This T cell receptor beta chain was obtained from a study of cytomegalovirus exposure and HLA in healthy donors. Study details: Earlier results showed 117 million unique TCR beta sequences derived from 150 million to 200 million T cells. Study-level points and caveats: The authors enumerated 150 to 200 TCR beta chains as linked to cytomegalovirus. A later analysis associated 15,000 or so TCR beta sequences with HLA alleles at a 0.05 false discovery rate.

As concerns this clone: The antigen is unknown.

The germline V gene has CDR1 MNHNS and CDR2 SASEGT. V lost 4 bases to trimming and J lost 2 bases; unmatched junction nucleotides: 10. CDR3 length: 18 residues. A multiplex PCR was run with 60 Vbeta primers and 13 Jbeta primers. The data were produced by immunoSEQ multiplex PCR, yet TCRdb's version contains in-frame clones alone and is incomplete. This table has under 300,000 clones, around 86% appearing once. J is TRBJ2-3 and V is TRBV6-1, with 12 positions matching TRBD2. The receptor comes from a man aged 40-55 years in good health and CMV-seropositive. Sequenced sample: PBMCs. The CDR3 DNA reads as TGTGCCAGCAGTGCGGGACTAGCGGGCGAGAGCTTCACAGATACGCAGTATTTT. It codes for CASSAGLAGESFTDTQYF.